Detailed here is one TCR beta chain. What it recognizes is unknown. This table comes from immunoSEQ multiplex PCR, and its TCRdb copy is limited to in-frame clones, with some not included. The data contain more than 110,000 clones, 88% of them singletons. Trimming pared 6 bases from V and 10 bases from J, leaving 18 bases between. Germline V lookup: CDR1 MDHEN, CDR2 SYDVKM. This CDR3 contains 13 residues. This specimen belongs to a study of T cell responses to AZD1222 COVID-19 vaccine. Background on the study: Timing groups of about 4 and about 12 weeks for second doses were pooled.

General observations from the study: Donors in the cohort were predominantly white British and more often female, and clonal diversity was possibly underestimated. Repertoires were obtained solely post-peak T cell response.

This clonotype was sampled from an adult in good health. J is TRBJ1-1 and V is TRBV28, with a weak D call TRBD1 (5 bases). Sequenced material: peripheral blood, taken on day 0 of AZD1222 vaccination. Here the CDR3 reads CASSLTGQGSAFF. The CDR3 DNA reads as TGTGCCAGCAGCCTAACAGGCCAGGGTTCAGCTTTCTTT.